This entry is about one T cell receptor (beta chain). Its specificity is not known. The CDR3 is 15 amino acids. The germline V gene has CDR1 WNHNN and CDR2 SYGVQD (reference sequence). V shed 5 bases and J 0 bases; nucleotides not matched to a gene: 5. The sample's time point: cycle 4 day 1 (C4D1), after five to seven weeks of nivolumab. Relapse after autologous stem cell transplantation occurred in every patient, and brentuximab vedotin exposure varied. This sample is drawn from a study of PD-1 blockade in classical Hodgkin lymphoma. Across the study: Patients were given intravenous nivolumab, 3 mg/kg, every 2 weeks. Overall study findings and caveats: Nivolumab starters within 1 year of ASCT were excluded. Newly diagnosed patients had diversity similar to the baseline diversity of complete responders.

The method was immunoSEQ multiplex PCR; TCRdb's version includes in-frame clones alone and lacks a portion of them. The sample yields around 60,000 clones, 87% seen once. Sequenced here: peripheral blood mononuclear cells (PBMCs), sampled before the fourth cycle of nivolumab. The sequence came from a human donor with classical Hodgkin lymphoma. The chain combines TRBV10-1 with TRBJ2-3; 7 bases map to TRBD1. This CDR3 reads CASSKGQFSTDTQYF. The CDR3 nucleotides read TGCGCCAGCAGTAAGGGACAGTTTAGCACAGATACGCAGTATTTT.